This T cell receptor (beta chain) was documented in a study of T cell responses to AZD1222 COVID-19 vaccine. This CDR3 comprises 12 residues. CDR1 and CDR2 from the germline V gene are SGHTA and FQGNSA. Trimming removed 6 bases at V and 6 bases at J, with 11 bases between. Clones were sequenced by immunoSEQ multiplex PCR, and TCRdb holds only the in-frame ones, with some missing. The sample lists some 87,000 clones; under 95% were seen once. The sequencing used peripheral blood, collected on day 0 of MenACWY control vaccination. The chain employs TRBV7-2 and TRBJ1-1; D remains ambiguous. The sequence came from an adult in good health. Here the CDR3 DNA reads TGTGCCAGCAGTCCGCCCGGCCCTGAAGCTTTCTTT. Translated, it gives CASSPPGPEAFF.